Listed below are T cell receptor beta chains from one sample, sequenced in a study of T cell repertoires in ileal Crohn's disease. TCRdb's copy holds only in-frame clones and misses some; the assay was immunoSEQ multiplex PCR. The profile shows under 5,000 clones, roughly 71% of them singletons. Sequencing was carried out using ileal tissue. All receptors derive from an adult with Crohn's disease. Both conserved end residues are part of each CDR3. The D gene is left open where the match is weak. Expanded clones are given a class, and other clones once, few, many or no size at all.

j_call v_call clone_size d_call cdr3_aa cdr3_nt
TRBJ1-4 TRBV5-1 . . CASSTGTGVNEKLFF TGCGCCAGCAGCACAGGGACGGGTGTTAATGAAAAACTGTTTTTT
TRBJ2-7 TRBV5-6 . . CVSRVAPAGEQYF TGTGTCAGCAGAGTAGCGCCAGCGGGTGAGCAGTACTTC
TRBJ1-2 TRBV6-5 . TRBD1 CASSYRQGQGVKGYTF TGTGCCAGCAGTTACCGCCAGGGACAGGGGGTGAAAGGCTACACCTTC
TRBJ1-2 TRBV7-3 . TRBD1 CASSSPDRGLGYTF TGTGCCAGCAGCTCCCCCGACAGGGGGCTCGGCTACACCTTC
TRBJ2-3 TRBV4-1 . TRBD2 CASSQERATSGADTQYF TGCGCCAGCAGCCAAGAGAGGGCTACTAGCGGGGCAGATACGCAGTATTTT
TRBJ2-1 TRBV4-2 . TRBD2 CASSQSGRPDEQFF TGTGCCAGCAGCCAATCCGGGAGGCCCGATGAGCAGTTCTTC
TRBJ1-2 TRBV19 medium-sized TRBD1 CASSTQGAGGYTF TGTGCCAGTAGTACCCAGGGGGCTGGTGGCTACACCTTC
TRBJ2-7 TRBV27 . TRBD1 CASSILQGDPREQYF TGTGCCAGCAGCATACTTCAGGGGGACCCTAGGGAGCAGTACTTC
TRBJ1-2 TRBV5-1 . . CASSVYGEGYTF TGCGCCAGCAGCGTCTACGGGGAAGGCTACACCTTC
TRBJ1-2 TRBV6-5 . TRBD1 CASSYSGQQANYGYTF TGTGCCAGCAGTTACTCGGGACAGCAAGCTAACTATGGCTACACCTTC
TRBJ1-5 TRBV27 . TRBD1 CASSLSVSVAGGGQPQHF TGTGCCAGCAGTTTATCTGTTTCAGTTGCAGGGGGCGGACAGCCCCAGCATTTT
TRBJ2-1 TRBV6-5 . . CASSYEGSGGEQFF TGTGCCAGCAGTTACGAGGGGTCTGGGGGCGAGCAGTTCTTC
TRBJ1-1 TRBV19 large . CASSYRAEGNTEAFF TGTGCCAGTAGTTACAGGGCCGAAGGAAACACTGAAGCTTTCTTT
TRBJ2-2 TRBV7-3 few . CASSLRVSRSNTGELFF TGTGCCAGCAGCTTAAGGGTCTCCAGGTCCAACACCGGGGAGCTGTTTTTT